The 30 T cell receptor beta chains below were found in one sample sequenced in a study of OX40 agonist ivuxolimab in advanced cancers. Sequenced by immunoSEQ multiplex PCR; TCRdb stores in-frame clones only, minus some. This sample has 90,000 to 100,000 clones, with over 75% found just once. Sequences were derived from CD4+ or CD8+ T cells sorted from blood, sampled in a trial of the OX40 agonist ivuxolimab. These receptor sequences come from an adult with an advanced solid tumor such as melanoma, head and neck, liver or kidney cancer.

The gene calls are TRBV2 and TRBJ2-1; possibly TRBD2 for D (9 bases). Trimming left V 5 bases short and J 0 bases short, with 23 bases between. Germline V gene lookup returns CDR1 SNHLY and CDR2 FYNNEI. The CDR3 has 19 amino acids. CDR3 region: CASSPGQGSTSGSYNEQFF. As DNA, the CDR3 is TGTGCCAGCAGTCCCGGACAGGGATCGACTAGCGGCTCCTACAATGAGCAGTTCTTC.

The V call is TRBV6-6, the J call TRBJ1-5, with D unclear. Germline CDR1 and CDR2: MNHNY and SVGAGI (reference sequence). Trimming pared 5 bases from V and 5 bases from J, leaving 10 bases between. This CDR3 has 13 residues. As DNA, the CDR3 is TGTGCCAGCAGTCGACGCGGGGATCAGCCCCAGCATTTT. Residues: CASSRRGDQPQHF.

The rearrangement joins TRBV30 to TRBJ1-2, with unresolved D. The CDR3 is 14 amino acids. Germline V gene lookup returns CDR1 GTSNPN and CDR2 SVGIG (reference sequence). Trimming left V 4 bases short and J 2 bases short, with 14 bases between. In DNA, the CDR3 is TGTGCCTGGAATGCGGCGGGAACGAACTATGGCTACACCTTC. Amino acid sequence: CAWNAAGTNYGYTF.

The chain is built from TRBV27 and TRBJ2-2; 8 nucleotides align to TRBD2. V was pared by 9 bases and J by 9 bases, with 6 bases of the junction left unmatched. CDR3 size: 12 residues. CDR1 and CDR2 from the germline V gene are MNHEY and SMNVEV (reference sequence). In DNA form, the CDR3 reads TGTGCCAGTACAGCGGGAGATCGGGAGCTGTTTTTT. It encodes CASTAGDRELFF.

The rearrangement links TRBV7-6 to TRBJ2-5; D perhaps matches TRBD1 (5 bases). Germline CDR1 is SGHVS and CDR2 is FNYEAQ. The CDR3 is 15 residues long. The V and J ends lost 1 base and 0 bases respectively, with 9 bases between them. This CDR3 reads CASSLGVGDQETQYF. The CDR3 region has the DNA TGTGCCAGCAGCTTAGGGGTAGGGGACCAAGAGACCCAGTACTTC.

Details on this clone: Sequence at one end of the junction differs from germline and may be a read error. The V call is TRBV5-1, the J call TRBJ2-7; 7 bases are a match to TRBD1. Germline V gene lookup returns CDR1 SGHRS and CDR2 YFSETQ. The CDR3 runs to 15 residues. The CDR3 is CASSLGVGGRFEQYF. The CDR3 DNA reads as TGCGCCAGCAGTTTGGGGGTAGGGGGCCGGTTCGAGCAGTACTTC.

V usage is TRBV5-4 and J usage is TRBJ2-5, with D possibly being TRBD1 (5 bases). The CDR3 contains 13 residues. Germline values: CDR1 SGHNT, CDR2 YYREEE (reference sequence). V shed 4 bases and J shed 2 bases, with 9 bases lying between them. The chain's CDR3 is CASSTRQQETQYF. The CDR3 bases are TGTGCCAGCAGCACCCGACAGCAAGAGACCCAGTACTTC.

As to this clone: One junction end disagrees with the germline gene, perhaps due to a read error. The V call is TRBV7-7, the J call TRBJ2-1; maybe TRBD1 (5 bases). CDR3 length: 13 amino acids. Per germline, CDR1 SSHAT and CDR2 FNYEAQ (reference sequence). The CDR3 protein is CASSADIYNEQFF. In nucleotides, the CDR3 is TGTGCTAGCAGCGCGGACATCTACAATGAGCAGTTCTTC.

The rearrangement links TRBV6-6 to TRBJ2-7; a weak D match, TRBD2 (5 bases). Looked up from germline, CDR1 is MNHNY and CDR2 is SVGAGI (reference sequence). Trimming took off 3 bases at V and 7 bases at J, with 13 bases between the two ends. This CDR3 contains 13 residues. Written as DNA, the CDR3 is TGTGCCAGCAGTTATTCGGGATTCGGGGAGCAGTACTTC. Its translation: CASSYSGFGEQYF.

This clone was seen a single time. CDR3 bases: TGCGCCAGCTGGCAGGGGACTGAAGCTTTCTTT. Residues: CASWQGTEAFF. This chain links TRBV4-3 with TRBJ1-1; a weak D match, TRBD1 (6 bases). The germline V gene has CDR1 LGHNA and CDR2 YSLEER. V lost 8 bases and J 5 bases, leaving 9 bases between the germline ends. CDR3 length: 11 residues.

This sequence joins TRBV7-2 and TRBJ2-7, with 8 bases lining up with TRBD1. This CDR3 has 15 amino acids. Germline loops: CDR1 SGHTA, CDR2 FQGNSA. V shed 2 bases, J shed 3 bases, and the junction held 6 bases outside the gene matches. Written as DNA, the CDR3 is TGTGCCAGCAGCTTAATGGACAGGGCAAACTACGAGCAGTACTTC. Translation gives CASSLMDRANYEQYF.

This rearrangement joins TRBV30 to TRBJ1-1, with D unresolved. Germline lookup yields CDR1 GTSNPN and CDR2 SVGIG (reference sequence). The CDR3 spans 12 residues. Trimming pared 7 bases from V and 1 base from J, leaving 10 bases between. CDR3 residues: CALGGRNTEAFF. The CDR3 DNA follows: TGTGCCTTGGGCGGGCGGAACACTGAAGCTTTCTTT.

The chain links TRBV14 to TRBJ1-2; D perhaps matches TRBD1 (6 bases). CDR3 length: 15 residues. Germline V gene sequence: CDR1 SGHDN, CDR2 FVKESK. V dropped 5 bases and J dropped 7 bases, with 20 bases sitting between them. The CDR3 spells CASSKLTGWFPGYTF. For the CDR3, the DNA is TGTGCCAGCAGCAAACTTACAGGGTGGTTTCCTGGCTACACCTTC.

The rearrangement uses TRBV4-3 and TRBJ2-6, with D perhaps TRBD2 (5 bases). From germline, CDR1 is LGHNA and CDR2 YSLEER. The CDR3 has 17 residues. Trimming took off 2 bases at V and 2 bases at J, with 13 bases between the two ends. CDR3 region: CASSQFLSGAGANVLTF. CDR3 nucleotides: TGCGCCAGCAGCCAATTTCTGTCCGGGGCTGGGGCCAACGTCCTGACTTTC.

In this sample, this clone turned up a few times. This sequence joins TRBV9 and TRBJ2-1; 7 nucleotides align to TRBD2. There are 15 residues in the CDR3. Germline V gene data show CDR1 as SGDLS and CDR2 as YYNGEE. Trimming removed 0 bases from V and 3 bases from J; junction bases left unmatched: 3. CDR3 coding DNA: TGTGCCAGCAGCGTAGCGGGGACTAACTACAATGAGCAGTTCTTC. Translation gives CASSVAGTNYNEQFF.

The V call is TRBV19, the J call TRBJ2-1; D possibly matches TRBD1 or TRBD2 (5 bases each). V was pared by 3 bases and J by 6 bases, with 15 bases between. The CDR3 loop spans 15 amino acids. CDR1 is LNHDA and CDR2 is SQIVND in the germline V gene (reference sequence). CDR3 in DNA: TGTGCCAGTAGTATTTCTGGGGGAGTGGTCAATGAGCAGTTCTTC. It specifies CASSISGGVVNEQFF.

The chain combines TRBV28 with TRBJ2-2; no firm D call. This CDR3 has 12 amino acids. V shed 5 bases and J shed 11 bases, with 12 bases lying between them. The germline gives CDR1 MDHEN, CDR2 SYDVKM. DNA for the CDR3: TGTGCCAGCAGTCCCCCAGGTGAAGAGCTGTTTTTT. Translated, it gives CASSPPGEELFF.

The chain couples TRBV9 to TRBJ2-3; no firm D call. This CDR3 region has 13 residues. CDR1 and CDR2 (germline): SGDLS, YYNGEE. V lost 2 bases, J lost 0 bases, and 4 bases lay in between. DNA of the CDR3: TGTGCCAGCAGCGTGACTAGCACAGATACGCAGTATTTT. It translates to CASSVTSTDTQYF.

The chain combines TRBV19 with TRBJ2-1; TRBD1 might be the D (6 bases). This CDR3 spans 16 amino acids. Trimming left V 4 bases short and J 10 bases short, with 23 bases between. CDR1 LNHDA and CDR2 SQIVND come from the germline V gene (reference sequence). The CDR3 is CASSKPGQSIPGEQFF. The CDR3 DNA reads as TGTGCCAGTAGTAAGCCGGGACAATCCATCCCAGGAGAGCAGTTCTTC.

The J gene is TRBJ2-7, the V gene TRBV5-1; maybe TRBD2 (6 bases). Germline assignment: CDR1 SGHRS and CDR2 YFSETQ. V was clipped by 4 bases and J by 5 bases, with 16 bases between them. The CDR3 has 14 residues. This CDR3 is CASSPGGGTDEQYF. The CDR3 nucleotides are TGCGCCAGCAGCCCGGGTGGAGGGACGGACGAGCAGTACTTC.

This clone was detected once. The V call is TRBV4-3, the J call TRBJ2-7; 8 bases are a match to TRBD1. The CDR3 totals 16 residues. Germline CDR1 reads LGHNA; CDR2 reads YSLEER. Trimming cost V 4 bases and J 0 bases; bases outside gene matches: 8. The CDR3, as DNA: TGCGCCAGCAGCCTACAAGGGACAGGAATCTCCTACGAGCAGTACTTC. Translation gives CASSLQGTGISYEQYF.

This clone was seen more than once but under ten times. This rearrangement joins TRBV7-6 to TRBJ2-1; the D is unclear. The CDR3 has 17 residues. The V end was cut by 5 bases, the J end by 1 base, with 18 bases between. Per the germline V gene, CDR1 is SGHVS and CDR2 is FNYEAQ. The CDR3 protein is CASSVYGYWRSYNEQFF. In DNA, the CDR3 is TGTGCCAGCAGCGTTTACGGGTACTGGCGATCCTACAATGAGCAGTTCTTC.

V usage is TRBV4-1 and J usage is TRBJ2-5, with D perhaps TRBD1 (6 bases). The CDR3 runs 17 residues. Trimming removed 3 bases at V and 0 bases at J, with 17 bases between. Germline V gives CDR1 MGHRA, CDR2 YSYEKL. CDR3 bases: TGCGCCAGCAGCCACCCAAAGAGGGGGAGCTACCAAGAGACCCAGTACTTC. Translated, it gives CASSHPKRGSYQETQYF.

The DNA of the CDR3 is TGTGCCTGGACTGTGGGACGGGGAGGAGGTACTGAAGCTTTCTTT. This gives the protein CAWTVGRGGGTEAFF. This chain links TRBV30 with TRBJ1-1; a possible D gene is TRBD1 (5 bases). CDR3 length: 15 amino acids. The V gene's germline CDR1 is GTSNPN and CDR2 SVGIG (reference sequence). Trimming left V 4 bases short and J 5 bases short, with 20 bases between.

The rearrangement uses TRBV5-1 and TRBJ1-1; D unresolved. The V and J ends lost 0 bases and 1 base respectively, with 13 bases between them. Germline V gene lookup returns CDR1 SGHRS and CDR2 YFSETQ. The CDR3 covers 16 residues. CDR3 loop: CASSLAVGQPNTEAFF. DNA for the CDR3: TGCGCCAGCAGCTTGGCCGTCGGGCAGCCGAACACTGAAGCTTTCTTT.

This clone was counted only a few times. The chain uses TRBV6-5 and TRBJ2-5, with a tentative D call TRBD2 (6 bases). The V end lost 5 bases, the J end lost 5 bases, and 18 bases lay between the germline ends. The CDR3 spans 15 residues. Germline values: CDR1 MNHEY, CDR2 SVGAGI. The CDR3 spells CASSPTPGGGETQYF. In DNA, the CDR3 is TGTGCCAGCAGTCCCACCCCCGGCGGAGGGGAGACCCAGTACTTC.

This rearrangement joins TRBV19 to TRBJ2-1; 10 nucleotides agree with TRBD1. Germline V gene data show CDR1 as LNHDA and CDR2 as SQIVND (reference sequence). The CDR3 spans 16 residues. V shed 3 bases, J shed 5 bases, and the junction held 7 bases outside the gene matches. The CDR3, as DNA: TGTGCCAGTAGTATCCAGGACAGGGGGTTGAACAATGAGCAGTTCTTC. It is translated as CASSIQDRGLNNEQFF. The full variable domain, its missing parts supplied by reference TRBV19 and TRBJ2-1, is DGGITQSPKYLFRKEGQNVTLSCEQNLNHDAMYWYRQDPGQGLRLIYYSQIVNDFQKGDIAEGYSVSREKKESFPLTVTSAQKNPTAFYLCASSIQDRGLNNEQFFGPGTRLTVL.

The count of this clone is one. This rearrangement joins TRBV7-9 to TRBJ1-6; TRBD1 matches 7 bases. J gave up 8 bases and V 4 bases, and 8 bases lay outside the gene matches. The CDR3 has 15 residues. Per the germline V gene, CDR1 is SEHNR and CDR2 is FQNEAQ (reference sequence). The CDR3 is CASSSTDRLYSPLHF. The DNA for the CDR3 is TGTGCCAGCAGCTCCACGGACAGGTTGTATTCACCCCTCCACTTT.

This rearrangement joins TRBV28 to TRBJ2-3; 10 bases match TRBD2. This CDR3 has 18 residues. From germline, CDR1 is MDHEN and CDR2 SYDVKM. J was trimmed by 5 bases and V by 4 bases; bases with no gene match: 15. The CDR3 sequence: CASSSLPESGRVEDTQYF. The CDR3 DNA reads TGTGCCAGCAGTTCCCTCCCCGAGAGCGGGAGGGTTGAAGATACGCAGTATTTT. Full variable domain (remainder filled in from reference TRBV28 and TRBJ2-3): DVKVTQSSRYLVKRTGEKVFLECVQDMDHENMFWYRQDPGLGLRLIYFSYDVKMKEKGDIPEGYSVSREKKERFSLILESASTNQTSMYLCASSSLPESGRVEDTQYFGPGTRLTVL.

V usage is TRBV5-6 and J usage is TRBJ2-3; 8 bases are shared with TRBD2. This CDR3 comprises 15 residues. Germline CDR1 and CDR2: SGHDT and YYEEEE. The ends lost 6 bases at V and 5 bases at J; junction bases unmatched: 11. The CDR3 nucleotides are TGTGCCAGCAACCAAATCGCGGGGGGAGTAGATACGCAGTATTTT. Protein: CASNQIAGGVDTQYF.